This T cell receptor (beta chain) was identified during a study of cytomegalovirus exposure and HLA in healthy donors (dated by TCRdb to about 2017). Broadly, across the study: According to an earlier analysis of 587 of the donors, about 179 million T cells yielded 117 million unique TCR beta sequences and about 280 Gb of sequence data. About 280 gigabases of sequencing data and approximately 92 million unique TCR sequences made up an early release that covered roughly 670 HLA-typed donors. Of the 300 to 500 genotyped donors, 75% to 85% were placed in the genetic ancestry cluster associated with self-reported Caucasian donors. The study aimed to test whether signatures of past pathogen exposure could be identified by cataloging public T cell receptors. The T cell repertoires of roughly 660 subjects were profiled by immunosequencing and related to cytomegalovirus serostatus. In addition to the first cohort of 650 to 800 subjects, a separate validation cohort of 120 different subjects was used. To predict cytomegalovirus infection status, the study brought together high-throughput TCR immunosequencing, statistical association of individual TCRs with disease status, and machine learning. A later analysis re-examined previously published TCR beta repertoires from more than 650 donors and added high-resolution HLA genotyping to investigate patterns of TCR occurrence. The later analysis used no new phenotypic data to find candidate immune exposures, relying instead on TCR beta sequences and their occurrence across donors. In an earlier analysis of several hundred of the donors, high-throughput TCR beta sequencing was used to judge whether each TCR beta V gene segment behaved as functional or pseudogenic. Donor age, sex, ethnicity and CMV serostatus were compiled alongside the repertoire data. Genome-wide SNP genotypes for about 60% of the 666 donors were used in a later genetic analysis, which treated that subset as a discovery cohort. Every discovery cohort repertoire had been produced on one sequencing platform. HLA typing included class I and class II loci at four-digit resolution. The number of typed donors differed by locus: about 620-640 for A, B, C, DRB1 and DQB1; 500 to 550 for DQA1; around 580 for DPA1; and 400 to 480 for DPB1. A few DR-DQ haplotypes were treated as single units for association and clustering because of strong linkage in the cohort. Across some 400 genotyped donors of the cohort, an average of about 240,000 unique TCR beta nucleotide sequences per donor were sequenced, and about a sixth of those sequences were non-productive.

Results the study describes overall, beyond this receptor: Roughly uniform sequencing depth across donors was assumed in presence/absence analyses, although this assumption may not hold. Linkage disequilibrium might explain the correlated functional status among segregating V segments, but an unknown experimental factor could not be ruled out. An earlier analysis of 587 of the donors showed that most TCR beta V segments appeared in productive rearrangements either about 87% or about 30% of the time, which broadly matched IMGT annotations. While some public TCRs were present in many individuals, most TCR sequences turned up only very rarely across donors. Strong co-occurrence of HLA alleles, especially DR and DQ, made assigning TCR associations to individual alleles difficult. The authors suggested that the approach could potentially be generalized to other disease states and immunological phenotypes. At a false discovery rate of 0.05, a later analysis linked around 17,000 TCR beta sequences to specific HLA alleles. A further reported finding was that TCR beta sequences accurately predicted the HLA-A and HLA-B alleles for most subjects in the first cohort. This cohort had only TCR beta chains sequenced, and the lack of alpha or paired-chain data limited which features could be detected. Because the 87-base-pair reads could not distinguish some IMGT-functional V segments, including TRBV6-2 and TRBV6-3, those segments were excluded. In the study, about 150 TCR beta chains were listed as associated with cytomegalovirus. Immune exposure information for the cohort was limited to CMV serostatus. V-gene and J-gene trimming of TCR beta chains was associated with a missense DCLRE1C variant in a later genetic analysis, and the association was replicated in an independent cohort. Because HLA typing was missing for some donors at each locus, association tests included only the typed subset. Several of the top co-occurrence clusters appeared to be linked to parvovirus B19, influenza, CMV and Epstein-Barr virus, according to a later analysis. About 17 rarely observed V segments, including chromosome 9 orphons, were excluded from the earlier analysis of some 590 of the donors because counts were too low. In a later genetic analysis, fewer N-insertions in productive TCRs were reported among donors in an Asian-associated ancestry cluster than the approximately 670-donor mean. According to a later analysis, most CMV-associated TCR beta chains appeared to be HLA-restricted, and the HLA associations seemed to be driven largely by CMV exposure. A later analysis found that HLA-associated TCR beta chains were more clonally expanded and had lower generation probabilities than equally common non-associated chains. A cluster of highly shared sequence variants was judged likely to represent a technical artifact of the sequencing pipeline. The classifier was reported to diagnose cytomegalovirus status with high specificity and sensitivity in both the original cohort and the validation cohort. In a later analysis, the rate of TCR association differed among HLA loci, with DRB1 alleles having the most associated TCRs and HLA-C alleles having the fewest. In vitro tests confirmed that a few of the cytomegalovirus-associated TCR beta chains recognize cytomegalovirus antigens.

The CDR3 measures 15 amino acids from cysteine to phenylalanine. Here the CDR3 DNA is all that survives: 45 bases in frame from base 1. For this chain, trimming is 6 bases at the V end and 0 bases at the J end, and the number of junction bases without a gene match is 4. CDR1 is given as SNHLY and CDR2 as FYNNEI, both from the germline V gene. The cohort consisted of more than 650 healthy bone marrow donors. Cohort members were all nominally healthy when sampled, although unrecorded immune exposures were likely present. The donor was CMV seronegative and belonged to the group of more than 300 seronegative cohort members. Each donor provided a peripheral blood sample, and peripheral blood mononuclear cells were used for TCR beta sequencing. The Qiagen DNeasy Blood Extraction Kit was used to extract genomic DNA from the blood cell samples. The library was prepared using the immunoSEQ multiplex PCR assay. For the multiplex PCR, a mixture combining 60 forward primers for TCR Vbeta segments and 13 reverse primers for TCR Jbeta segments was used. The CDR3 region of rearranged TCR beta genes was amplified from genomic DNA with a multiplex PCR assay. The Illumina HiSeq System was used to sequence the amplified TCR beta libraries as 87-base-pair reads. On the authors' methods: In a later analysis, tens of millions of unique TCR beta chains were counted across the roughly 700 repertoires, and roughly 11 million of these chains were shared by at least two donors. Raw reads were error-corrected and collapsed into unique sequences by a nearest-neighbor algorithm in which closely related sequences were merged to remove PCR and sequencing errors. Alignment of CDR3 sequences to IMGT reference sequences was used to assign V, D and J gene segments. Each retained sequence needed at least a six-nucleotide match to both a V gene segment and a J gene segment. Rearrangements were called productive when the CDR3 lacked stop codons and stayed in frame with V and J; all others were non-productive. CDR3 was defined by IMGT convention, running from the second conserved V-encoded cysteine to the conserved J-encoded phenylalanine. In an earlier analysis of around 570 of the donors, sequences lacking an unambiguous match to a single V gene segment were excluded. An earlier analysis of a few hundred of the donors called V segments functional above 56.7% productive rearrangements and segregating when the between-donor standard deviation exceeded 5%. A statistical classification framework was built for diagnosing cytomegalovirus status from the catalog of TCR beta chain sequences. A later analysis assigned V and J genes by comparing TCR nucleotide sequences with IMGT/GENE-DB human TR gene sequences. The TCRdist pipeline was used in a later analysis to assign CDR3 sequences and most-parsimonious VDJ recombination scenarios. A later analysis defined each TCR beta chain by its CDR3 amino acid sequence plus V-gene family, and excluded reads lacking a unique V-gene family. As a way to deal with suspected cross-contamination and a sequencing artifact, a later analysis dropped 450 to 600 nucleotide sequences that were highly shared and had low generation probability. In a later analysis, a clonal expansion index was calculated for each public chain from normalized within-repertoire ranks of inferred template counts. Generation probabilities in a later analysis came from a VDJ recombination model fitted to out-of-frame rearrangements, and those results were checked against IGoR. In a later analysis, hypergeometric tests were used to score TCR-TCR, TCR-HLA and TCR-CMV co-occurrence, with a repertoire-size bias correction applied to TCR pairs. False discovery rates were estimated in a later analysis by permuting HLA or CMV assignments 20 times. In a later analysis, co-occurring TCRs were grouped using DBSCAN, with TCRdist sequence similarity added in when clustering inside HLA-allele-positive subsets. For co-occurrence clustering, repertoires with fewer than 30,000 or more than 120,000 public chains were excluded, along with four to six repertoires with anomalous nucleotide sharing. In its TCRdb copy, this immuneACCESS table keeps in-frame sequences only and misses some clones. Where compared with another copy, unresolved V genes explain less than half of these, and the others have no known cause. For V, J and clone size, that table is used; D and trimming come from the DNA. The sample contains some 130,000 clones, roughly 10% of them found a single time. 1.5% to 2% of the sample lies in the top ten.

As for this clone: No antigen is known for it. No much larger clone exists at a distance of one base, and base qualities are not known.

The sample taken for sequencing was PBMCs. The sequence was obtained from a man between 45 and 60 years old in good health and CMV-seronegative. In this chain, TRBV2 is recombined with TRBJ2-3, with 9 central nucleotides matching TRBD2. The CDR3 reads CASRGLASSTDTQYF. DNA sequence: TGTGCCAGCAGAGGACTAGCGAGTAGCACAGATACGCAGTATTTT.